The 8 T cell receptor beta chains below were found in one sample sequenced in a study of blood T cell repertoires in COVID-19. Profiled with immunoSEQ multiplex PCR; TCRdb holds only in-frame clones, not every one. The table lists some 60,000 clones, about nine tenths of them singletons. The specimen sequenced was peripheral blood. The source is a man aged 60 to 75 with acute or convalescent COVID-19.

The rearrangement uses TRBV7-2 and TRBJ1-6; D not resolved. The CDR3 loop spans 14 amino acids. Per germline, CDR1 SGHTA and CDR2 FQGNSA. V shed 0 bases and J shed 7 bases, with 7 bases lying between them. CDR3 amino acids: CASSLAPGNSPLHF. CDR3 coding DNA: TGTGCCAGCAGCTTAGCGCCGGGGAATTCACCCCTCCACTTT.

The count of this clone is one. The chain has TRBV18 and TRBJ2-3, with 9 bases lining up with TRBD2. Germline CDR1 reads KGHSH; CDR2 reads LQKENI. CDR3 size: 18 residues. The junction had 10 bases not matched to a gene; V was cut back by 3 bases and J by 0 bases. The CDR3 protein is CASSPVRWTSASTDTQYF. The CDR3 coding sequence is TGTGCCAGCTCACCGGTCCGGTGGACTAGCGCTAGCACAGATACGCAGTATTTT.

The table lists this clone with a few counts. The V and J genes are TRBV30 and TRBJ1-1; D possibly corresponds to TRBD1 (6 bases). V was pared by 0 bases and J by 1 base, with 12 bases between. Germline lookup yields CDR1 GTSNPN and CDR2 SVGIG (reference sequence). This CDR3 has 15 amino acids. CDR3 in DNA: TGTGCCTGGAGTGTCCCGGACAGACAGAACACTGAAGCTTTCTTT. Translating it yields CAWSVPDRQNTEAFF.

This chain joins TRBV11-2 and TRBJ1-2; 7 bases are a match to TRBD1. The CDR3 length is 14 residues. J was trimmed by 8 bases and V by 2 bases; bases with no gene match: 8. Germline assignment: CDR1 SGHAT and CDR2 FQNNGV. The CDR3 DNA follows: TGTGCCAGCAGCTTAAGGGGGCTCAGTAGCGGCTACACCTTC. The encoded protein is CASSLRGLSSGYTF.

This chain uses TRBV25-1 with TRBJ2-7; 7 nucleotides line up with TRBD1. The CDR3 covers 16 residues. V trimming: 2 bases; J trimming: 5 bases; junction bases outside the gene matches: 12. Germline V gives CDR1 MGHDK, CDR2 SYGVNS. The CDR3 loop is CASSEHTGVPGNEQYF. The CDR3, as DNA: TGTGCCAGCAGTGAACATACAGGGGTTCCCGGGAACGAGCAGTACTTC.

This clone was seen just once. The chain is built from TRBV7-9 and TRBJ1-1; possibly TRBD1 for D (6 bases). Germline CDR1 SEHNR, CDR2 FQNEAQ (reference sequence). Trimming shortened V by 5 bases and J by 5 bases, and 15 bases separated the two germline ends. CDR3 length: 14 amino acids. CDR3 sequence reads: CASSLSGGRTEAFF. As DNA, the CDR3 is TGTGCCAGCAGCCTAAGTGGGGGCCGGACTGAAGCTTTCTTT.

This rearrangement joins TRBV7-2 to TRBJ1-5, with TRBD1 identical over 12 bases. Per germline, CDR1 SGHTA and CDR2 FQGNSA. V gave up 0 bases and J gave up 6 bases; unmatched junction bases: 12. The CDR3 covers 19 residues. The DNA for the CDR3 is TGTGCCAGCAGCTTAGCGTCCGGGACAGGGGGCGGAATAGGTCAGCCCCAGCATTTT. It specifies CASSLASGTGGGIGQPQHF.

This rearrangement joins TRBV24-1 to TRBJ1-2; D gene ambiguous. This CDR3 has 15 amino acids. Germline V gives CDR1 KGHDR, CDR2 SFDVKD. With 7 bases removed from V and 6 bases from J, the gap between germline ends came to 20 bases. The CDR3: CATRGNTAGGDGYTF. CDR3 nucleotides: TGTGCCACCAGGGGGAATACAGCGGGCGGGGATGGCTACACCTTC.